Below are 14 T cell receptor beta chains sequenced from a single sample in a study of T cell responses to AZD1222 COVID-19 vaccine. Libraries were prepared by immunoSEQ multiplex PCR; TCRdb keeps only in-frame clonotypes and omits some of them. Counted here are roughly 50,000 clones, approximately 88% occurring once; the ten biggest clones make up roughly 2%. The sample here was peripheral blood, taken on day 0 of AZD1222 vaccination. The receptors derive from an adult in good health.

The chain combines TRBV19 with TRBJ1-4; 9 nucleotides align to TRBD1. The V segment lost 4 bases and the J segment 8 bases; nucleotides outside the gene matches: 2. The germline gives CDR1 LNHDA, CDR2 SQIVND (reference sequence). The CDR3 contains 13 residues. The CDR3 spells CASSKQGAEKLFF. CDR3 nucleotides: TGTGCCAGTAGTAAACAGGGGGCGGAAAAACTGTTTTTT.

The rearrangement uses TRBV7-9 and TRBJ2-1; D is ambiguous. V dropped 0 bases and J dropped 7 bases, with 7 bases sitting between them. The germline V gene has CDR1 SEHNR and CDR2 FQNEAQ (reference sequence). This CDR3 has 13 residues. The CDR3 DNA is TGTGCCAGCAGCTTAGCGCCGGAAAATGAGCAGTTCTTC. Translated: CASSLAPENEQFF.

This clone was seen a few times. The V and J genes are TRBV7-9 and TRBJ2-3, with TRBD2 identical over 7 bases. The CDR3 totals 13 residues. The junction had 5 bases not matched to a gene; V was cut back by 7 bases and J by 4 bases. The germline CDR1 and CDR2 sequences are SEHNR and FQNEAQ (reference sequence). This CDR3 reads CASIGGRADTQYF. CDR3 DNA sequence: TGTGCCAGCATCGGAGGGAGGGCAGATACGCAGTATTTT. The full variable domain, with the rest looked up from reference TRBV7-9 and TRBJ2-3, is DTGVSQNPRHKITKRGQNVTFRCDPISEHNRLYWYRQTLGQGPEFLTYFQNEAQLEKSRLLSDRFSAERPKGSFSTLEIQRTEQGDSAMYLCASIGGRADTQYFGPGTRLTVL.

This clone has a handful of counts. The rearrangement joins TRBV7-8 to TRBJ1-5; no reliable D call. CDR1 and CDR2 (germline): SGHVS, FQNEAQ. This CDR3 comprises 13 residues. Trimming stripped 5 bases from V and 6 bases from J, with 11 bases between. The CDR3 spells CASSLTGSQPQHF. As DNA, the CDR3 is TGTGCCAGCAGCCTGACGGGGTCTCAGCCCCAGCATTTT.

This chain connects TRBV6-4 to TRBJ1-1; D gene ambiguous. Germline CDR1 reads MRHNA; CDR2 reads SNTAGT. Trimming stripped 3 bases from V and 0 bases from J, with 5 bases between. The CDR3 loop spans 13 amino acids. CDR3 in DNA: TGTGCCAGCAGTGAGACGCTGAACACTGAAGCTTTCTTT. This sequence encodes CASSETLNTEAFF.

The rearrangement links TRBV7-2 to TRBJ2-1; weak D call: TRBD2 (5 bases). Germline lookup yields CDR1 SGHTA and CDR2 FQGNSA. V gave up 8 bases and J gave up 2 bases, with 13 bases separating them. CDR3 length: 14 amino acids. DNA of the CDR3: TGTGCCAGCTCTGGGCGGGTGGCCTACAATGAGCAGTTCTTC. Amino acids: CASSGRVAYNEQFF.

The chain carries TRBV7-6 and TRBJ2-1; TRBD1 agrees at 9 bases. V trimming: 5 bases; J trimming: 8 bases; junction bases outside the gene matches: 7. Germline V gene sequence: CDR1 SGHVS, CDR2 FNYEAQ. The CDR3 has 14 amino acids. The CDR3 region is CASSGKQGADEQFF. CDR3 nucleotides: TGTGCCAGCAGCGGAAAACAGGGGGCGGATGAGCAGTTCTTC.

This chain links TRBV10-3 with TRBJ2-5, with TRBD1 as a possible D gene (5 bases). The CDR3 length is 12 residues. Germline CDR1 reads ENHRY; CDR2 reads SYGVKD. V was clipped by 3 bases and J by 5 bases, with 7 bases between them. CDR3 sequence: CAISDRDETQYF. The CDR3 DNA is TGTGCCATCAGTGACAGGGATGAGACCCAGTACTTC.

V and J are TRBV9 and TRBJ1-6; 9 bases agree with TRBD1. Trimming removed 0 bases from V and 10 bases from J; junction bases left unmatched: 14. The CDR3 extends over 18 amino acids. Germline V gene data show CDR1 as SGDLS and CDR2 as YYNGEE. CDR3 amino acids: CASSVATRDRERGSPLHF. Written as DNA, the CDR3 is TGTGCCAGCAGCGTAGCTACCAGGGACAGGGAACGGGGCTCACCCCTCCACTTT. The variable domain in full, with the rest retrieved from reference TRBV9 and TRBJ1-6, is DSGVTQTPKHLITATGQRVTLRCSPRSGDLSVYWYQQSLDQGLQFLIQYYNGEERAKGNILERFSAQQFPDLHSELNLSSLELGDSALYFCASSVATRDRERGSPLHFGNGTRLTVT.

The rearrangement joins TRBV3-1 (or the pseudogene TRBV3-2) to TRBJ2-2, with D possibly TRBD2 on 5 matching bases. This CDR3 contains 16 residues. Trimming took off 1 base at V and 4 bases at J, with 13 bases between the two ends. Germline V gene lookup returns CDR1 LGHDT and CDR2 YNNKEL (reference sequence). The DNA of the CDR3 is TGTGCCAGCAGCCAAGTTCCGGGGAAGGTCACCGGGGAGCTGTTTTTT. This encodes CASSQVPGKVTGELFF.

In DNA form, the CDR3 reads TGTGCCAGCAGCTCTCCCCGGGGGAGATCCTACGAGCAGTACTTC. Protein sequence: CASSSPRGRSYEQYF. The chain recombines TRBV28 with TRBJ2-7, with D possibly being TRBD2 (6 bases). Germline V gives CDR1 MDHEN, CDR2 SYDVKM. V lost 6 bases and J lost 1, with 16 bases in between. The CDR3 is 15 amino acids.

The rearrangement links TRBV5-1 to TRBJ1-5, with TRBD1 identical over 11 bases. The CDR3 sequence is 15 residues long. Germline loops: CDR1 SGHRS, CDR2 YFSETQ. V trimming: 0 bases; J trimming: 6 bases; junction bases outside the gene matches: 2. The CDR3 here is CASSLGGTGGQPQHF. The CDR3 DNA reads as TGCGCCAGCAGCTTGGGAGGGACAGGGGGTCAGCCCCAGCATTTT.

This chain connects TRBV11-2 to TRBJ1-1; D gene unclear. With 5 bases removed from V and 5 bases from J, the gap between germline ends came to 18 bases. CDR3 length: 15 amino acids. The V gene's germline CDR1 is SGHAT and CDR2 FQNNGV. DNA of the CDR3: TGTGCCAGCAGCCAACTAGCAGTATTGGGGACTGAAGCTTTCTTT. The encoded protein is CASSQLAVLGTEAFF.

This chain joins TRBV19 and TRBJ2-1; 13 bases map to TRBD2. The length of the CDR3 is 17 residues. The germline V gene has CDR1 LNHDA and CDR2 SQIVND (reference sequence). Germline trimming cut 6 bases from V and 6 bases from J; bases unmatched to any gene: 11. The CDR3 loop reads CASSSAPGLAGLNEQFF. For the CDR3, the DNA is TGTGCCAGTAGCTCCGCACCGGGACTAGCGGGACTCAATGAGCAGTTCTTC. Full variable domain (rest looked up from reference TRBV19 and TRBJ2-1): DGGITQSPKYLFRKEGQNVTLSCEQNLNHDAMYWYRQDPGQGLRLIYYSQIVNDFQKGDIAEGYSVSREKKESFPLTVTSAQKNPTAFYLCASSSAPGLAGLNEQFFGPGTRLTVL.